The clone carrying this T cell receptor (beta chain) was seen a single time. The CDR3 consists of 15 residues. V shed 1 base and J shed 3 bases, with 12 bases lying between them. Germline loops: CDR1 LGHDT, CDR2 YNNKEL (reference sequence). Everyone who took part was about 18 to 90 years old, and they came from 24 US areas. The sample is drawn from a study of blood T cell repertoires in COVID-19. At the level of the study: The study drew acute and convalescent COVID-19 samples from the United States, Italy and Spain. Sample material is recorded as cDNA or gDNA derived from T cells, B-cell-depleted T cells, or PBMCs.

In the original workflow: Amplification of reference gene primers was used by the study to estimate nucleated cell counts. TCRdb's copy holds only in-frame clones and misses some; the assay was immunoSEQ multiplex PCR. V, J and clone size reflect that table, while D and trimming were determined from the DNA. The data contain hundreds of thousands of clones, roughly nine tenths of them singletons. The rearrangement uses TRBV3-1 (or the pseudogene TRBV3-2) and TRBJ1-1; D call uncertain. Sequencing input: PBMCs or T cells enriched from blood (not recorded which). This clonotype was obtained from a woman younger than 45 with acute COVID-19. CDR3 in amino acids: CASSQVWGADTEAFF. CDR3 in DNA: TGTGCCAGCAGCCAAGTATGGGGAGCGGACACTGAAGCTTTCTTT.